This TCR beta chain was captured in a study of OX40 agonist ivuxolimab in advanced cancers. Study information: Around 40% of patients had received prior checkpoint inhibitor therapy. Overall study findings and caveats: Normalized T-cell clonal expansion was also low in a subset of nonresponders. Clonal expansion from baseline to week 6 occurred in both CD4+ and CD8+ T cells.

Looked up from germline, CDR1 is MNHEY and CDR2 is SVGAGI. The CDR3 totals 14 residues. Trimming at V came to 2 bases and at J to 5 bases, leaving 2 bases not matched to a gene. Autoimmune disease history or systemic immunosuppression barred patients. The assay was immunoSEQ multiplex PCR, and TCRdb's table has in-frame clones only and misses some. Of 70,000 to 95,000 clones in the sample, more than 85% are singletons; the top ten hold around 6.5%. As regards this clone: Its antigen remains unknown.

The chain recombines TRBV6-5 with TRBJ2-3, with 9 bases fitting TRBD1. The sequence was collected from an adult with an advanced solid tumor such as melanoma, head and neck, liver or kidney cancer. Sequenced material: CD4+ or CD8+ T cells sorted from blood, taken in a trial of the OX40 agonist ivuxolimab. The CDR3 loop reads CASSYDRGKDTQYF. The CDR3 DNA follows: TGTGCCAGCAGTTACGACAGGGGGAAAGATACGCAGTATTTT.